This T cell receptor beta chain was obtained from a study of a mutant IDH1 vaccine in newly diagnosed glioma. Study details: Patients got radiotherapy, temozolomide, or both beforehand, and most got both. Visit V12 happened at week 35; visit V13 happened at week 47. Regarding the study as a whole: The vaccine induced immune responses, and these occurred in 80% to 95% of patients.

Sequenced by immunoSEQ multiplex PCR; TCRdb stores in-frame clones only, minus some. This sample has some 57,000 clones, with over 60% found just once. Regarding time point: week 47, end of study. Each dose delivered 300 ug of mutant IDH1 20-mer peptide subcutaneously with imiquimod. Each patient was administered eight vaccinations, scheduled in weeks 1, 3, 5, 7, 11, 15, 19 and 23. Comments on this clone: What it binds is unknown.

The sample in question was PBMCs, obtained from a glioma patient whose treatment included an IDH1 peptide vaccine. This sequence was found in a woman between 40 and 50 years old with glioma. Some clones in this sample may be carry-over from other donors' samples.

Written as DNA, the CDR3 is TGTGCCAGCAGCTTAGCAGGAGGCCCGGGGGGCACAGATACGCAGTATTTT. Protein product: CASSLAGGPGGTDTQYF. The chain uses TRBV7-2 and TRBJ2-3; TRBD2 is a possible D gene (6 bases). Germline assignment: CDR1 SGHTA and CDR2 FQGNSA. V was shortened by 0 bases and J by 1 base, with 14 bases between the two germline ends. The CDR3 is made up of 17 amino acids.